Sequencing of this TCR beta chain was carried out in a study of type 1 and type 2 diabetes patients. Genomic DNA was the PCR template. Multiplex PCR with 30 forward and 13 reverse primers amplified the TCR beta CDR3. From the multiplex PCR reads, TCRdb called clonotypes with MiXCR, one entry per CDR3 protein. Of fewer than 300,000 distinct CDR3 sequences listed, roughly 44% are singletons. The CDR3 runs to 14 residues. V was pared by 5 bases and J by 0 bases, with 10 bases between. From germline, CDR1 is SGHVS and CDR2 FQNEAQ. This clonotype was sampled from a man aged 18 to 30 with type 2 diabetes. The sample consisted of peripheral blood mononuclear cells (PBMCs). This chain uses TRBV7-8 with TRBJ1-1; D possibly corresponds to TRBD1 (6 bases). CDR3 amino acids: CASSRTGMNTEAFF. DNA for the CDR3: TGTGCCAGCAGCCGCACAGGGATGAACACTGAAGCTTTCTTT. The variable domain in full, completed from reference TRBV7-8 and TRBJ1-1, reads GAGVSQSPRYKVAKRGQDVALRCDPISGHVSLFWYQQALGQGPEFLTYFQNEAQLDKSGLPSDRFFAERPEGSVSTLKIQRTQQEDSAVYLCASSRTGMNTEAFFGQGTRLTVV.